This entry is about one T cell receptor (beta chain). The data stem from a study of blood T cell repertoires in COVID-19. TCRdb keeps only in-frame clones here, not all; method: immunoSEQ multiplex PCR. The table includes tens of thousands of clones, less than 95% detected once. Germline loops: CDR1 SGHTS, CDR2 YDEGEE. The CDR3 contains 13 residues. With 4 bases clipped from V and 5 bases from J, the junction kept 3 bases outside the gene matches. The sequence derives from a man aged 40-49 years with acute or convalescent COVID-19. The chain combines TRBV5-8 with TRBJ2-5; 9 positions match TRBD1. Sequencing was carried out using peripheral blood. The CDR3 coding sequence is TGTGCCAGCAGCCTAGGACAGGGGGAGACCCAGTACTTC. Amino acid sequence: CASSLGQGETQYF.